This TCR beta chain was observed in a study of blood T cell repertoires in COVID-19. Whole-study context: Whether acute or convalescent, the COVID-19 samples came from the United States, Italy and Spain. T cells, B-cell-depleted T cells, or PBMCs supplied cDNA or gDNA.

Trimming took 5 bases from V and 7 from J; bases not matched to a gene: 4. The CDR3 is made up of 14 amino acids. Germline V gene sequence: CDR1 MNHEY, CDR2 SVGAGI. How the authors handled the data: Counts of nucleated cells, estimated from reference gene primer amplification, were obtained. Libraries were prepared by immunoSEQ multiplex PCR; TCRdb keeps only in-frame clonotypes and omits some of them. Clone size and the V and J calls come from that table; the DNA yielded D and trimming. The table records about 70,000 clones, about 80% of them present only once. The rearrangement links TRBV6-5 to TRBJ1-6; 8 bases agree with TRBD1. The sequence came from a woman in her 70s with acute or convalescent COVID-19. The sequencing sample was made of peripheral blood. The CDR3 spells CASSQTGANSPLHF. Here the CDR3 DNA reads TGTGCCAGCAGTCAGACAGGGGCCAATTCACCCCTCCACTTT.